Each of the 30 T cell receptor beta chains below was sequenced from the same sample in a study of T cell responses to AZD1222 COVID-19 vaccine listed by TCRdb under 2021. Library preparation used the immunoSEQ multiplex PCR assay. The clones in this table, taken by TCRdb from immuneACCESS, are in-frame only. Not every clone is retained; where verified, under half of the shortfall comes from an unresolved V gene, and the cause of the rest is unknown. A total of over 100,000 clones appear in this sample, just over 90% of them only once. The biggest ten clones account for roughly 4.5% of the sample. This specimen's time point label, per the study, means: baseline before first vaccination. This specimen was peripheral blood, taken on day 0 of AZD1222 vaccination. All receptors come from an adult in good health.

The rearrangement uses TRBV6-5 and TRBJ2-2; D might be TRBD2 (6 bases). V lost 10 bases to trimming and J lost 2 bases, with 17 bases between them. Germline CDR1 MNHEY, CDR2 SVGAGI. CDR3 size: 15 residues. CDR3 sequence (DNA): TGTGCCACCACGAGGGGCGGGGTAAACACCGGGGAGCTGTTTTTT. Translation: CATTRGGVNTGELFF.

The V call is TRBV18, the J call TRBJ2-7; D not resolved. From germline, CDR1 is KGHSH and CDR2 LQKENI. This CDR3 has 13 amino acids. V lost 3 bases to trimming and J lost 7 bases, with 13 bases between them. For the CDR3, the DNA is TGTGCCAGCTCACCCCTGGAGAGGCGGGAGCAGTACTTC. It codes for CASSPLERREQYF.

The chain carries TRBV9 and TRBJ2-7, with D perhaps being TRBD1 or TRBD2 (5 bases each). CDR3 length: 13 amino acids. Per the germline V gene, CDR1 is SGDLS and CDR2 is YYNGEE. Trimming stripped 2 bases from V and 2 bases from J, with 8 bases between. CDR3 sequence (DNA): TGTGCCAGCAGCGTGAGGGGTACCTACGAGCAGTACTTC. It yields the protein CASSVRGTYEQYF. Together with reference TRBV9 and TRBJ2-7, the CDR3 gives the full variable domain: DSGVTQTPKHLITATGQRVTLRCSPRSGDLSVYWYQQSLDQGLQFLIQYYNGEERAKGNILERFSAQQFPDLHSELNLSSLELGDSALYFCASSVRGTYEQYFGPGTRLTVT.

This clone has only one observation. In DNA, the CDR3 is TGTGCCAGCAGTGGGGACAGGGGACGGGTCTATGGCTACACCTTC. This gives the protein CASSGDRGRVYGYTF. The chain links TRBV2 to TRBJ1-2, with 10 nucleotides matching TRBD1. The V segment lost 4 bases and the J segment 4 bases; nucleotides outside the gene matches: 6. Germline loops: CDR1 SNHLY, CDR2 FYNNEI. The CDR3 extends over 15 amino acids.

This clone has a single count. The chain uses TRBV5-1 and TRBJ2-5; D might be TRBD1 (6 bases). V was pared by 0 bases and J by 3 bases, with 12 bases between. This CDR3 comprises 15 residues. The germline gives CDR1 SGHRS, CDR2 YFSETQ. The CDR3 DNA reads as TGCGCCAGCAGCTTGGAAGTTTCAGGGGAAGAGACCCAGTACTTC. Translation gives CASSLEVSGEETQYF.

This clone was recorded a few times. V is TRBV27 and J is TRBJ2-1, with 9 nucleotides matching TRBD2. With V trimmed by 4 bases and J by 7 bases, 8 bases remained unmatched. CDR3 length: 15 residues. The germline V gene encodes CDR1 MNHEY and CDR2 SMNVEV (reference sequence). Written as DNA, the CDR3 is TGTGCCAGCAGTTCATTAGCGGGGGCTTTTAATGAGCAGTTCTTC. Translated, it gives CASSSLAGAFNEQFF.

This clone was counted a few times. Here the CDR3 DNA reads TGTGCCTGGAGTGGGTCAGGATCTGGAAACACCATATATTTT. Translated, it gives CAWSGSGSGNTIYF. The chain uses TRBV30 and TRBJ1-3; D not certain. This CDR3 is 14 amino acids long. The V gene lost 1 base and the J gene lost 1 base, with 8 bases spanning the gap. CDR1 GTSNPN and CDR2 SVGIG come from the germline V gene (reference sequence).

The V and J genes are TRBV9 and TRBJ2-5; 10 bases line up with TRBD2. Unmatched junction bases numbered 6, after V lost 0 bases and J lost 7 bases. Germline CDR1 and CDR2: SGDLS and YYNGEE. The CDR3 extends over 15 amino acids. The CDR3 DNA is TGTGCCAGCAGCGTAGTCGCTAGCGGGGGTGGGACCCAGTACTTC. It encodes CASSVVASGGGTQYF.

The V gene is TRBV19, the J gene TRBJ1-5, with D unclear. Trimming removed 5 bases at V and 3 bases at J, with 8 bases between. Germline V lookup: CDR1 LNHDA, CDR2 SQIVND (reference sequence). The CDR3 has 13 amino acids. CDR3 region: CASSLTVNQPQHF. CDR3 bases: TGTGCCAGTAGTCTAACAGTCAATCAGCCCCAGCATTTT.

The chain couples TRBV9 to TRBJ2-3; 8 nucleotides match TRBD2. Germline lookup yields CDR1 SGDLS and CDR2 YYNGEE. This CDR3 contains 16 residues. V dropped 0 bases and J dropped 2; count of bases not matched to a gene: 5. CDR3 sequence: CASSVVSGGFTDTQYF. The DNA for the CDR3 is TGTGCCAGCAGCGTAGTGAGCGGGGGATTCACAGATACGCAGTATTTT.

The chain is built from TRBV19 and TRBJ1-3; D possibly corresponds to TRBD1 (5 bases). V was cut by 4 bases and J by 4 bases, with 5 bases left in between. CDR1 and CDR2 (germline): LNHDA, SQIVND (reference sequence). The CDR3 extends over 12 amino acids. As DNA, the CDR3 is TGTGCCAGTAGTACAGGGGGAAACACCATATATTTT. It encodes CASSTGGNTIYF.

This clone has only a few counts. DNA for the CDR3: TGTGCCAGCAGCGACGGGCTAGGGAATTCACCCCTCCACTTT. It encodes CASSDGLGNSPLHF. This chain connects TRBV5-8 to TRBJ1-6; D is unresolved. The CDR3 has 14 amino acids. Trimming pared 4 bases from V and 7 bases from J, leaving 12 bases between. In germline, CDR1 is SGHTS, CDR2 YDEGEE.

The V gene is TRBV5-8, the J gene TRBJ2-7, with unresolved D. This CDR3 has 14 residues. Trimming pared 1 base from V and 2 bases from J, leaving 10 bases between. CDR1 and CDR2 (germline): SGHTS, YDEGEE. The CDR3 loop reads CASSLRDVAYEQYF. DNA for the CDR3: TGTGCCAGCAGCTTGCGTGACGTTGCCTACGAGCAGTACTTC. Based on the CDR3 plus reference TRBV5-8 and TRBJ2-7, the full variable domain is EAGVTQSPTHLIKTRGQQATLRCSPISGHTSVYWYQQALGLGLQFLLWYDEGEERNRGNFPPRFSGRQFPNYSSELNVNALELEDSALYLCASSLRDVAYEQYFGPGTRLTVT.

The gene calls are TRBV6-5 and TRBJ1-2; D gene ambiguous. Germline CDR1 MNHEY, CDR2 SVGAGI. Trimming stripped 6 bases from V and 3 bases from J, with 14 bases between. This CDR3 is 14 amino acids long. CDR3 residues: CASSAEAAYYGYTF. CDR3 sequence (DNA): TGTGCCAGCAGCGCGGAGGCGGCGTACTATGGCTACACCTTC.

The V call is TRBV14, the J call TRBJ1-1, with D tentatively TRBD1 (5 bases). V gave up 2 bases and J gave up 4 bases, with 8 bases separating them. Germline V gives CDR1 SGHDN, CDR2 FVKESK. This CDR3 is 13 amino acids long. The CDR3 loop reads CASSQSQGTEAFF. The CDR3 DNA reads TGTGCCAGCAGCCAAAGTCAGGGCACTGAAGCTTTCTTT.

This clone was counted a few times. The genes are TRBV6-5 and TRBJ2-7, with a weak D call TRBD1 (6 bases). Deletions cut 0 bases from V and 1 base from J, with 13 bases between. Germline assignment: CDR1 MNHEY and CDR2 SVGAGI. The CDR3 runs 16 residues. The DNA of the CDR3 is TGTGCCAGCAGTTACTCGAGGCAGGGGCATTCCTACGAGCAGTACTTC. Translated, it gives CASSYSRQGHSYEQYF.

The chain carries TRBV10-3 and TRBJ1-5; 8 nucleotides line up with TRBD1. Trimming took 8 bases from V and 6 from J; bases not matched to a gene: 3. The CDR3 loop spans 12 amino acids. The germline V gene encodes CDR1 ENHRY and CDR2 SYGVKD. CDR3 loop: CAIGQGGQPQHF. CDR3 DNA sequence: TGTGCCATCGGACAGGGCGGTCAGCCCCAGCATTTT.

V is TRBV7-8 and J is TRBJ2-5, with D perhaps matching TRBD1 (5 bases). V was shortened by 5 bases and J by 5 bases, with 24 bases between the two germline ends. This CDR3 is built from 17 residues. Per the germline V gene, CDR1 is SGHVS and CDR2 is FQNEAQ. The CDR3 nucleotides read TGTGCCAGCAGCCGAGTGAAGGGGCGAGGCTACGGGGAGACCCAGTACTTC. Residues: CASSRVKGRGYGETQYF. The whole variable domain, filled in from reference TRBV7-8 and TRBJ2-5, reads GAGVSQSPRYKVAKRGQDVALRCDPISGHVSLFWYQQALGQGPEFLTYFQNEAQLDKSGLPSDRFFAERPEGSVSTLKIQRTQQEDSAVYLCASSRVKGRGYGETQYFGPGTRLLVL.

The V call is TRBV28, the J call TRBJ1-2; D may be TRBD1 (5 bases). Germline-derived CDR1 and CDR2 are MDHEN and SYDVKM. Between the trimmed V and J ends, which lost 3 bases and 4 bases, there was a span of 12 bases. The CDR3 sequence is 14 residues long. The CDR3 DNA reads TGTGCCAGCAGTTTCGGGGCAGCAGTCTATGGCTACACCTTC. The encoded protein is CASSFGAAVYGYTF.

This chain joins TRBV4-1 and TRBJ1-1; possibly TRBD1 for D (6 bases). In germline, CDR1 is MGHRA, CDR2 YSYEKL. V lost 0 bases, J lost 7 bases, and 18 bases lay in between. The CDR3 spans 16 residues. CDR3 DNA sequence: TGCGCCAGCAGCCAAGAAAGGCCCGGGGGCCGGATTGAAGCTTTCTTT. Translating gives CASSQERPGGRIEAFF.

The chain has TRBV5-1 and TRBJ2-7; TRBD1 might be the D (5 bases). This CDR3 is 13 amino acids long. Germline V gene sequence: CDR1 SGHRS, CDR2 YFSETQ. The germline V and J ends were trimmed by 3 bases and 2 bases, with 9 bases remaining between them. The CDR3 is CASSSPGTYEQYF. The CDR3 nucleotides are TGCGCCAGCAGCTCCCCAGGGACCTACGAGCAGTACTTC.

The CDR3 region is CASRGMGNQPQHF. DNA for the CDR3: TGTGCCAGCAGAGGGATGGGTAATCAGCCCCAGCATTTT. This chain joins TRBV7-2 and TRBJ1-5; unclear D gene. V lost 6 bases, J lost 4 bases, and 10 bases lay in between. The length of the CDR3 is 13 residues. The germline CDR1 and CDR2 sequences are SGHTA and FQGNSA.

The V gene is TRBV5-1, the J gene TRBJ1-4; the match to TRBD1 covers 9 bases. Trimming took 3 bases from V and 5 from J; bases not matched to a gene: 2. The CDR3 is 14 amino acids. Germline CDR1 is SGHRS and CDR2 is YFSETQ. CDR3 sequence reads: CASSSGTGNEKLFF. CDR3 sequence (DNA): TGCGCCAGCAGCTCGGGGACAGGGAATGAAAAACTGTTTTTT.

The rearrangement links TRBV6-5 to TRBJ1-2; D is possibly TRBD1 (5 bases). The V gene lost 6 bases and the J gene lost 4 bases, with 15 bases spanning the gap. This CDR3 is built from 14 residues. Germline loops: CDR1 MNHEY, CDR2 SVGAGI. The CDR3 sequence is CASRRSTDPYGYTF. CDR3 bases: TGTGCCAGCAGGAGATCGACAGATCCCTATGGCTACACCTTC.

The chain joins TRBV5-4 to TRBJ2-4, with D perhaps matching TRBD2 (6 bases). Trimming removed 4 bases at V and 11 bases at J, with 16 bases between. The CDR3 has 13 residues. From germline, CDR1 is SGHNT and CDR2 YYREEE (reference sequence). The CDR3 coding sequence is TGTGCCAGCAGCCCGGGACTCCCGAACCTTCAGTACTTC. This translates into CASSPGLPNLQYF.

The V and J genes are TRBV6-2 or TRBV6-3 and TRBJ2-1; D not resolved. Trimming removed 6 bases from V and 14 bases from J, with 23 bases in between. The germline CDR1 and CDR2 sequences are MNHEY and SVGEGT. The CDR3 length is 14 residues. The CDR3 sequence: CASSPGPPIQFEFF. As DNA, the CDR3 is TGTGCCAGCAGCCCAGGTCCCCCCATACAATTCGAGTTCTTC.

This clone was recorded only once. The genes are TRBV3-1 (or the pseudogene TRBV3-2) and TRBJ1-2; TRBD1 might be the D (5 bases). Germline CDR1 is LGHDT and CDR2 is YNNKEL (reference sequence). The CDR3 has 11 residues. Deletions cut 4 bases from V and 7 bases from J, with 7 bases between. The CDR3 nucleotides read TGTGCCAGCAGCCCGGGGGTTGGCTACACCTTC. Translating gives CASSPGVGYTF.

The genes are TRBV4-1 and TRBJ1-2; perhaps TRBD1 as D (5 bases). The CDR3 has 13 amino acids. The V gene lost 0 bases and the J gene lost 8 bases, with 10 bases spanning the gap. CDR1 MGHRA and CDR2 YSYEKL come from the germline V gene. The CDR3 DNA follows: TGCGCCAGCAGCCAAGAAGGGGCGCGGGGCTACACCTTC. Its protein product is CASSQEGARGYTF.

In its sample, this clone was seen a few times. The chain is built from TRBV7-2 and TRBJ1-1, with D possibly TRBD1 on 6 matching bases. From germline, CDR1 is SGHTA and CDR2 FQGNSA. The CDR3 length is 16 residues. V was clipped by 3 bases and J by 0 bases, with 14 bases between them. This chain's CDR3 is CASSFRGHDMNTEAFF. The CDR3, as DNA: TGTGCCAGCAGCTTCAGGGGACACGACATGAACACTGAAGCTTTCTTT.

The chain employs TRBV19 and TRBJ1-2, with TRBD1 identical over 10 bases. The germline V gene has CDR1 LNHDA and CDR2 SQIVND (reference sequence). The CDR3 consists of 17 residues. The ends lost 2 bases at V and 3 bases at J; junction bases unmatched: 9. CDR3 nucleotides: TGTGCCAGTAGTATATCGAGCCTGGGACAGGGGTACTATGGCTACACCTTC. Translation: CASSISSLGQGYYGYTF.